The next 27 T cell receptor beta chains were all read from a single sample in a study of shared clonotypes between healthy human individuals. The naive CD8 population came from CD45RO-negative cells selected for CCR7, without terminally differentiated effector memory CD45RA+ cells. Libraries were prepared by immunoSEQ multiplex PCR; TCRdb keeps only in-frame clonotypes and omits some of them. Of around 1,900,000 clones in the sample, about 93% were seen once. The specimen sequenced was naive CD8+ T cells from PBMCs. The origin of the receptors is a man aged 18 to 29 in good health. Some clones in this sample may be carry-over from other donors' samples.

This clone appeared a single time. The CDR3 is CASSSYRGTGELFF. The CDR3 bases are TGTGCCAGCAGCTCCTACAGGGGGACCGGGGAGCTGTTTTTT. This chain links TRBV13 with TRBJ2-2, with 8 bases matching TRBD1. Unmatched junction bases numbered 3, after V lost 4 bases and J lost 5 bases. This CDR3 region has 14 residues. The V gene's germline CDR1 is PRHDT and CDR2 FYEKMQ (reference sequence).

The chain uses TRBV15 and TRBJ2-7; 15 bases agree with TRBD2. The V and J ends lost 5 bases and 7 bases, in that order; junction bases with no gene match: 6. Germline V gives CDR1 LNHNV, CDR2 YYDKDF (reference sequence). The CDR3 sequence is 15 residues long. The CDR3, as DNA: TGTGCCACCAGCGGCGCGGGACTAGCGGGAGGTGAGCAGTACTTC. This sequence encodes CATSGAGLAGGEQYF.

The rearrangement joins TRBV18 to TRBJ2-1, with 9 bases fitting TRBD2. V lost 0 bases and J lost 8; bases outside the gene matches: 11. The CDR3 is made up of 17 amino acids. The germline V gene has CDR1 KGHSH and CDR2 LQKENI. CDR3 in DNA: TGTGCCAGCTCACCACCGAGGCTAGCGGGAATGATCGATGAGCAGTTCTTC. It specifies CASSPPRLAGMIDEQFF.

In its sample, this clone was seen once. For the CDR3, the DNA is TGCGCCAGCAGCCGAGGACTAGCGGGTTCCGCGAGCGAGCAGTACTTC. It is translated as CASSRGLAGSASEQYF. The chain carries TRBV5-1 and TRBJ2-7, with 11 positions matching TRBD2. The junction had 12 bases not matched to a gene; V was cut back by 4 bases and J by 6 bases. The germline CDR1 and CDR2 sequences are SGHRS and YFSETQ. This CDR3 has 16 amino acids.

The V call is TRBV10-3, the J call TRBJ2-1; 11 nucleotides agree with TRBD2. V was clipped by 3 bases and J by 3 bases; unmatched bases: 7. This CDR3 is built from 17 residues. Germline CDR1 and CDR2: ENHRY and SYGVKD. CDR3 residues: CAISDGLAGRYYNEQFF. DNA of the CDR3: TGTGCCATCAGTGACGGACTAGCGGGCCGGTACTACAATGAGCAGTTCTTC.

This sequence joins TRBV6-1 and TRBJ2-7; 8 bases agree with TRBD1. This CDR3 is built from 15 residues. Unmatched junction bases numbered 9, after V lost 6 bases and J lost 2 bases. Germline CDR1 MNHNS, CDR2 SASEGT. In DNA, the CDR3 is TGTGCCAGCAGCACGACCAGGGGGCTTACCTACGAGCAGTACTTC. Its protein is CASSTTRGLTYEQYF.

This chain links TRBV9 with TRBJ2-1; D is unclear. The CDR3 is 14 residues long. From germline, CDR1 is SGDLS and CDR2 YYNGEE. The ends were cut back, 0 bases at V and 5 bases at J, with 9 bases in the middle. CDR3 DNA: TGTGCCAGCAGCGTAGGCGGTTCGAACAATGAGCAGTTCTTC. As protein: CASSVGGSNNEQFF.

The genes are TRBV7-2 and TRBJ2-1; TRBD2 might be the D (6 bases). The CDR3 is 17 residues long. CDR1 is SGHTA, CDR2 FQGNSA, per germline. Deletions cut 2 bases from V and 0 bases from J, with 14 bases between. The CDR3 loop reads CASSLSGWPSSYNEQFF. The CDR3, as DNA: TGTGCCAGCAGCTTAAGCGGGTGGCCGAGCTCCTACAATGAGCAGTTCTTC.

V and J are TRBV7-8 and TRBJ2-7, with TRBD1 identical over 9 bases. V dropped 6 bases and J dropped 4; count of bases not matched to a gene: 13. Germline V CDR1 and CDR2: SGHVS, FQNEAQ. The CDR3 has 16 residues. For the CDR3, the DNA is TGTGCCAGCAGTTTGTTATCCGGGACAGGGAGATACGAGCAGTACTTC. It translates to CASSLLSGTGRYEQYF.

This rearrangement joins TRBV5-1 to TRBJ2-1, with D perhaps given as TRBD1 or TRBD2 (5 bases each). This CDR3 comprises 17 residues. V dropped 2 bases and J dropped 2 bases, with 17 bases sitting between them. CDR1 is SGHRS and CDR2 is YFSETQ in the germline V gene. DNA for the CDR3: TGCGCCAGCAGCTTATGGCCCCGTCAGGGACCCTACAATGAGCAGTTCTTC. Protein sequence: CASSLWPRQGPYNEQFF.

The CDR3 is CASSLGQGAVNYGYTF. Here the CDR3 DNA reads TGTGCCAGCAGTCTGGGACAGGGGGCCGTTAACTATGGCTACACCTTC. This sequence joins TRBV27 and TRBJ1-2; TRBD1 agrees at 12 bases. Germline CDR1 and CDR2: MNHEY and SMNVEV (reference sequence). V dropped 5 bases and J dropped 1; count of bases not matched to a gene: 5. The CDR3 has 16 residues.

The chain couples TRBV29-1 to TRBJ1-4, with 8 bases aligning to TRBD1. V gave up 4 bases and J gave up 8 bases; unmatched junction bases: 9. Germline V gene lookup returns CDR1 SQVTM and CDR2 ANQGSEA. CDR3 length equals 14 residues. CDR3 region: CSVGPVRQGEKLFF. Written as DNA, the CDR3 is TGCAGCGTTGGCCCCGTCCGACAGGGGGAAAAACTGTTTTTT. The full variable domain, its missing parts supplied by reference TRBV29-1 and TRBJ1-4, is SAVISQKPSRDICQRGTSLTIQCQVDSQVTMMFWYRQQPGQSLTLIATANQGSEATYESGFVIDKFPISRPNLTFSTLTVSNMSPEDSSIYLCSVGPVRQGEKLFFGSGTQLSVL.

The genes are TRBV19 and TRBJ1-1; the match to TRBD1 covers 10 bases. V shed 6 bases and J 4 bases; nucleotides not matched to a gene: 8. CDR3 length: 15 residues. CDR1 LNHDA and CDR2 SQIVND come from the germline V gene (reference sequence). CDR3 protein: CASSPWDRGLTEAFF. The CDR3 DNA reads TGTGCCAGTAGCCCTTGGGACAGGGGACTCACTGAAGCTTTCTTT.

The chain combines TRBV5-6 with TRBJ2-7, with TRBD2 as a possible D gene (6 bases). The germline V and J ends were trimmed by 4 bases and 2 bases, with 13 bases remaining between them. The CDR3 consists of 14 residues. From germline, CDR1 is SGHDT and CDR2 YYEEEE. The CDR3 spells CASSGTSSAYEQYF. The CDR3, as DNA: TGTGCCAGCAGCGGGACTTCTAGCGCCTACGAGCAGTACTTC.

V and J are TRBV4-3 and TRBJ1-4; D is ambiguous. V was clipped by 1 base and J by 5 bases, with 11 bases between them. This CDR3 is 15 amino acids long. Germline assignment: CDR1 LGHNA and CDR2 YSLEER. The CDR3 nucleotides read TGCGCCAGCAGCCAAGTTTGGGCACCGAATGAAAAACTGTTTTTT. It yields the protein CASSQVWAPNEKLFF.

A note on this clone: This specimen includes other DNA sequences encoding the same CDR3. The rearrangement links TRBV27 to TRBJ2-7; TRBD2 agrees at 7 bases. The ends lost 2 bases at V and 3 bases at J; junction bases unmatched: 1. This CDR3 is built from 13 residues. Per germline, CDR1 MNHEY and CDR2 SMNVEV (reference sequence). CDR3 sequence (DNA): TGTGCCAGCAGTTTAGCGGGAGTCTACGAGCAGTACTTC. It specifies CASSLAGVYEQYF.

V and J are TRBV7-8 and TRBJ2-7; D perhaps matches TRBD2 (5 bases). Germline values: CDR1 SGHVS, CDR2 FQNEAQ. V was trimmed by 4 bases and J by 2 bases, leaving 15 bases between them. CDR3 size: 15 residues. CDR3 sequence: CASSSTSTPTYEQYF. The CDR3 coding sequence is TGTGCCAGCAGCTCTACTAGTACCCCTACCTACGAGCAGTACTTC.

As DNA, the CDR3 is TGTGCCAGAATAGGGGGGAGATACACCTTC. Its translation: CARIGGRYTF. This chain links TRBV5-3 with TRBJ1-2, with a possible D match to TRBD1 (6 bases). TRBV5-3 is assigned to the ORF class and has an uncertain function. V was cut by 6 bases and J by 11 bases, with 11 bases left in between. The CDR3 consists of 10 residues.

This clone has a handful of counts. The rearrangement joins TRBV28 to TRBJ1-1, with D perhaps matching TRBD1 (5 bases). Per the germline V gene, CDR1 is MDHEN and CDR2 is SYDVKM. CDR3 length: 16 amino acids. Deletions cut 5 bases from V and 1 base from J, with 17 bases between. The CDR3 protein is CASSRPSWGQNTEAFF. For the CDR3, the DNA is TGTGCCAGCAGTCGCCCTTCATGGGGCCAGAACACTGAAGCTTTCTTT.

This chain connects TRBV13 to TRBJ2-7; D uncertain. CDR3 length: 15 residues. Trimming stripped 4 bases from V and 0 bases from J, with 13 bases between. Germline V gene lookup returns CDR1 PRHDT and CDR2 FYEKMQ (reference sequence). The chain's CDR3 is CASSSTARISYEQYF. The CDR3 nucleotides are TGTGCCAGCAGCTCCACCGCAAGGATCTCCTACGAGCAGTACTTC.

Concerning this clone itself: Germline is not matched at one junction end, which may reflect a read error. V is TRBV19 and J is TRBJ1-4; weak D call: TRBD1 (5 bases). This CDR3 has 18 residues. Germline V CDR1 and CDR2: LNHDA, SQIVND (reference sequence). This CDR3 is CASSIRRGPRATNEKLFF. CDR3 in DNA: TGCGCCAGTAGTATAAGGAGGGGCCCGAGGGCAACTAATGAAAAACTGTTTTTT. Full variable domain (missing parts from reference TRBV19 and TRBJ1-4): DGGITQSPKYLFRKEGQNVTLSCEQNLNHDAMYWYRQDPGQGLRLIYYSQIVNDFQKGDIAEGYSVSREKKESFPLTVTSAQKNPTAFYLCASSIRRGPRATNEKLFFGSGTQLSVL.

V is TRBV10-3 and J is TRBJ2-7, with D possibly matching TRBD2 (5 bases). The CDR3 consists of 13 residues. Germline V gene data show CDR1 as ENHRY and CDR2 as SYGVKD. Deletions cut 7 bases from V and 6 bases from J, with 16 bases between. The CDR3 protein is CAITRGTDREQYF. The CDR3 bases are TGTGCCATCACTCGGGGAACAGATCGCGAGCAGTACTTC.

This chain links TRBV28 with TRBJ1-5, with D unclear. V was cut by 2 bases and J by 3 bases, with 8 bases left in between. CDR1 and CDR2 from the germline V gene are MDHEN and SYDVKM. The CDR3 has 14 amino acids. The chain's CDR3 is CASSLTQNNQPQHF. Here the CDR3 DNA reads TGTGCCAGCAGTTTAACGCAGAACAATCAGCCCCAGCATTTT.

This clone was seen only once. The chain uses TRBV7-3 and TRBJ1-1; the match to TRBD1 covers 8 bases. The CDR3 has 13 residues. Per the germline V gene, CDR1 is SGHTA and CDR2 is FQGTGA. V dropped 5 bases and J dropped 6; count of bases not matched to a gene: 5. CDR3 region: CASSATGGAEAFF. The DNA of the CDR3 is TGTGCCAGCAGCGCCACAGGGGGAGCTGAAGCTTTCTTT.

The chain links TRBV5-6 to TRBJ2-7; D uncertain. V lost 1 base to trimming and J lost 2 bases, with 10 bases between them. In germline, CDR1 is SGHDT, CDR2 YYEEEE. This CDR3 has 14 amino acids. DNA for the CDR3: TGTGCCAGCAGCTTGCTAGGCACCGCCTACGAGCAGTACTTC. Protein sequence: CASSLLGTAYEQYF.

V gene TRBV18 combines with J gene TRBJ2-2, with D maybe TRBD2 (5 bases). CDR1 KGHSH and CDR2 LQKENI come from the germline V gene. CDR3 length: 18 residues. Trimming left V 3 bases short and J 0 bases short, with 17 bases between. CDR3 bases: TGTGCCAGCTCACCCCAAACCTGGACTCTCGCGAACACCGGGGAGCTGTTTTTT. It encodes CASSPQTWTLANTGELFF.

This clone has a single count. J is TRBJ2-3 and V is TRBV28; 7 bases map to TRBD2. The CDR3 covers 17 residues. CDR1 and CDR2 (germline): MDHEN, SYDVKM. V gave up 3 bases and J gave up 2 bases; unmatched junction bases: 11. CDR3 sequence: CASSLSLGGGLTDTQYF. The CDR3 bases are TGTGCCAGCAGTTTGAGTTTGGGGGGGGGACTCACAGATACGCAGTATTTT.